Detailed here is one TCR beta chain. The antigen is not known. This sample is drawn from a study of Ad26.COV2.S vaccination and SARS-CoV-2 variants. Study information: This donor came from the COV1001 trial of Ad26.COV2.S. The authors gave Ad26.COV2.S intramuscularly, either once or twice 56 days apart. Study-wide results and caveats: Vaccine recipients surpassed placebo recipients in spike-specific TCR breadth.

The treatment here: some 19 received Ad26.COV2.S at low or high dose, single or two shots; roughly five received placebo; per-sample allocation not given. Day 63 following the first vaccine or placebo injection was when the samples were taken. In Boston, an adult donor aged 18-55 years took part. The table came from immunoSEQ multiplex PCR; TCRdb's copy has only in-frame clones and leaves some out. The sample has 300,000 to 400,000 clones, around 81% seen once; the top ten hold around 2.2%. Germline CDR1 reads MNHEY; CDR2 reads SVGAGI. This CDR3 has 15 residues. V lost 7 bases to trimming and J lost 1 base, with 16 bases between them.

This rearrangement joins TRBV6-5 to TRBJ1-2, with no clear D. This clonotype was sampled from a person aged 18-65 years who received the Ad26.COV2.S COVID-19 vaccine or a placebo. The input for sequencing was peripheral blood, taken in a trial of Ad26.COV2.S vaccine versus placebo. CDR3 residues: CASTAGPSFNYGYTF. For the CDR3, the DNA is TGTGCCAGCACCGCCGGACCCAGTTTTAACTATGGCTACACCTTC.